Below, 9 T cell receptor beta chains from the same sample are listed, as sequenced in a study of blood T cells in healthy people across ages (dated by TCRdb to between 2015 and 2016). To prepare the library, 5' RACE was applied. Sequencer: Illumina HiSeq 2500. A second PCR of roughly 7 to 11 cycles was performed with a sample-barcoded 5' primer and a J-beta primer mix. TCRdb reprocessed the public reads (quality trimming at Q25 with fastp, clone calling with MiXCR) and kept in-frame beta chains. Rows with a matching CDR3 protein are joined into one entry that keeps the most common DNA and genes. The sample yields 910,000 or so distinct CDR3 sequences; roughly half were counted once. The ten biggest clones cover roughly 23% of the sample. Sequencing used blood. The receptors come from a woman in her sixties or seventies in good health.

There are a few counts of this clonotype. The chain couples TRBV7-2 to TRBJ2-7, with TRBD2 identical over 12 bases. Trimming cost V 5 bases and J 2 bases; bases outside gene matches: 10. The germline CDR1 and CDR2 sequences are SGHTA and FQGNSA. There are 17 residues in the CDR3. The CDR3 coding sequence is TGTGCCAGCAGCCTCCAAACGCGACTAGCGGGAGCCTACGAGCAGTACTTC. Its protein is CASSLQTRLAGAYEQYF.

The chain couples TRBV20-1 to TRBJ2-5, with 7 bases identical to TRBD2. This CDR3 has 11 amino acids. CDR1 DFQATT and CDR2 SNEGSKA come from the germline V gene (reference sequence). J gave up 7 bases and V 5 bases, and 4 bases lay outside the gene matches. DNA of the CDR3: TGCAGTGCTCTTAGGGAGGGGACCCAGTACTTC. Translation: CSALREGTQYF.

This clonotype was detected only a few times. This chain joins TRBV4-3 and TRBJ2-5; possibly TRBD1 or TRBD2 for D (5 bases each). V was clipped by 1 base and J by 2 bases, with 14 bases between them. This CDR3 is 16 amino acids long. Germline V gene lookup returns CDR1 LGHNA and CDR2 YSLEER. The CDR3 DNA reads TGCGCCAGCAGCCAAGGGTGGGGGAAGGATCAAGAGACCCAGTACTTC. Translated: CASSQGWGKDQETQYF.

The rearrangement joins TRBV28 to TRBJ1-4, with no clear D. V was shortened by 6 bases and J by 7 bases, with 12 bases between the two germline ends. The CDR3 runs 13 residues. Germline values: CDR1 MDHEN, CDR2 SYDVKM. The CDR3 reads CASRSPKAEKLFF. The CDR3 DNA follows: TGTGCCAGCAGGTCTCCTAAGGCTGAAAAACTGTTTTTT.

A few counts support this clonotype. A junction end diverges from the germline sequence, so it may reflect a read error. The chain carries TRBV10-3 and TRBJ2-4; D perhaps matches TRBD2 (6 bases). Per the germline V gene, CDR1 is ENHRY and CDR2 is SYGVKD. The CDR3 sequence is 17 residues long. The CDR3 DNA is TGTGCCATCAGTGAGTCGGGGGGTTTTGTGACCAAAAACAGTCAGTACTTC. Encoded protein: CAISESGGFVTKNSQYF.

The chain uses TRBV3-1 and TRBJ2-3; D possibly corresponds to TRBD2 (6 bases). Per the germline V gene, CDR1 is LGHDT and CDR2 is YNNKEL (reference sequence). V was pared by 0 bases and J by 2 bases, with 12 bases between. This CDR3 spans 16 amino acids. This CDR3 is CASSQDNGGVTDTQYF. In nucleotides, the CDR3 is TGTGCCAGCAGCCAAGATAACGGCGGGGTCACAGATACGCAGTATTTT.

The chain is built from TRBV7-2 and TRBJ2-7; TRBD1 matches 11 bases. CDR3 length: 15 residues. J lost 6 bases, V lost 5 bases, and 9 bases had no gene match. The germline gives CDR1 SGHTA, CDR2 FQGNSA. CDR3 sequence (DNA): TGTGCCAGCAGCCTAACCGGGACAGGGGGTCTCGAGCAGTACTTC. Amino acid sequence: CASSLTGTGGLEQYF.

The J gene is TRBJ2-2, the V gene TRBV3-1; D might be TRBD1 (5 bases). Deletions cut 1 base from V and 7 bases from J, with 13 bases between. CDR1 and CDR2 (germline): LGHDT, YNNKEL (reference sequence). The CDR3 contains 15 residues. CDR3: CASSQGAGLDGELFF. The CDR3 nucleotides are TGTGCCAGCAGCCAAGGGGCAGGGTTGGACGGGGAGCTGTTTTTT. The entire variable domain, with the rest obtained from reference TRBV3-1 and TRBJ2-2, is as follows: DTAVSQTPKYLVTQMGNDKSIKCEQNLGHDTMYWYKQDSKKFLKIMFSYNNKELIINETVPNRFSPKSPDKAHLNLHINSLELGDSAVYFCASSQGAGLDGELFFGEGSRLTVL.

The J gene is TRBJ1-1, the V gene TRBV12-3 or TRBV12-4; D gene ambiguous. The length of the CDR3 is 11 residues. Trimming shortened V by 7 bases and J by 3 bases, and 6 bases separated the two germline ends. The CDR3 sequence: CASMLYTEAFF. CDR3 in DNA: TGTGCCAGCATGCTGTACACTGAAGCTTTCTTT.